This T cell receptor (beta chain) was recovered during a study of shared clonotypes between healthy human individuals. CD45RO-negative, CCR7-positively selected cells formed the naive CD8 fraction, excluding terminally differentiated effector memory CD45RA+ cells. The protocol was immunoSEQ multiplex PCR, while the TCRdb copy is restricted to in-frame clones and leaves out a portion. The data show roughly 2,000,000 clones, over 85% seen once. With V trimmed by 1 base and J by 6 bases, 3 bases remained unmatched. The CDR3 contains 14 residues. From germline, CDR1 is WNHNN and CDR2 SYGVQD (reference sequence).

What was sequenced was naive CD8+ T cells sorted from blood. The receptor's source is a man aged 18-30 years in good health. The chain is built from TRBV10-1 and TRBJ2-1, with 7 nucleotides matching TRBD2. CDR3 protein: CASSEYSGTNEQFF. In DNA, the CDR3 is TGCGCCAGCAGTGAGTACAGCGGGACCAATGAGCAGTTCTTC.